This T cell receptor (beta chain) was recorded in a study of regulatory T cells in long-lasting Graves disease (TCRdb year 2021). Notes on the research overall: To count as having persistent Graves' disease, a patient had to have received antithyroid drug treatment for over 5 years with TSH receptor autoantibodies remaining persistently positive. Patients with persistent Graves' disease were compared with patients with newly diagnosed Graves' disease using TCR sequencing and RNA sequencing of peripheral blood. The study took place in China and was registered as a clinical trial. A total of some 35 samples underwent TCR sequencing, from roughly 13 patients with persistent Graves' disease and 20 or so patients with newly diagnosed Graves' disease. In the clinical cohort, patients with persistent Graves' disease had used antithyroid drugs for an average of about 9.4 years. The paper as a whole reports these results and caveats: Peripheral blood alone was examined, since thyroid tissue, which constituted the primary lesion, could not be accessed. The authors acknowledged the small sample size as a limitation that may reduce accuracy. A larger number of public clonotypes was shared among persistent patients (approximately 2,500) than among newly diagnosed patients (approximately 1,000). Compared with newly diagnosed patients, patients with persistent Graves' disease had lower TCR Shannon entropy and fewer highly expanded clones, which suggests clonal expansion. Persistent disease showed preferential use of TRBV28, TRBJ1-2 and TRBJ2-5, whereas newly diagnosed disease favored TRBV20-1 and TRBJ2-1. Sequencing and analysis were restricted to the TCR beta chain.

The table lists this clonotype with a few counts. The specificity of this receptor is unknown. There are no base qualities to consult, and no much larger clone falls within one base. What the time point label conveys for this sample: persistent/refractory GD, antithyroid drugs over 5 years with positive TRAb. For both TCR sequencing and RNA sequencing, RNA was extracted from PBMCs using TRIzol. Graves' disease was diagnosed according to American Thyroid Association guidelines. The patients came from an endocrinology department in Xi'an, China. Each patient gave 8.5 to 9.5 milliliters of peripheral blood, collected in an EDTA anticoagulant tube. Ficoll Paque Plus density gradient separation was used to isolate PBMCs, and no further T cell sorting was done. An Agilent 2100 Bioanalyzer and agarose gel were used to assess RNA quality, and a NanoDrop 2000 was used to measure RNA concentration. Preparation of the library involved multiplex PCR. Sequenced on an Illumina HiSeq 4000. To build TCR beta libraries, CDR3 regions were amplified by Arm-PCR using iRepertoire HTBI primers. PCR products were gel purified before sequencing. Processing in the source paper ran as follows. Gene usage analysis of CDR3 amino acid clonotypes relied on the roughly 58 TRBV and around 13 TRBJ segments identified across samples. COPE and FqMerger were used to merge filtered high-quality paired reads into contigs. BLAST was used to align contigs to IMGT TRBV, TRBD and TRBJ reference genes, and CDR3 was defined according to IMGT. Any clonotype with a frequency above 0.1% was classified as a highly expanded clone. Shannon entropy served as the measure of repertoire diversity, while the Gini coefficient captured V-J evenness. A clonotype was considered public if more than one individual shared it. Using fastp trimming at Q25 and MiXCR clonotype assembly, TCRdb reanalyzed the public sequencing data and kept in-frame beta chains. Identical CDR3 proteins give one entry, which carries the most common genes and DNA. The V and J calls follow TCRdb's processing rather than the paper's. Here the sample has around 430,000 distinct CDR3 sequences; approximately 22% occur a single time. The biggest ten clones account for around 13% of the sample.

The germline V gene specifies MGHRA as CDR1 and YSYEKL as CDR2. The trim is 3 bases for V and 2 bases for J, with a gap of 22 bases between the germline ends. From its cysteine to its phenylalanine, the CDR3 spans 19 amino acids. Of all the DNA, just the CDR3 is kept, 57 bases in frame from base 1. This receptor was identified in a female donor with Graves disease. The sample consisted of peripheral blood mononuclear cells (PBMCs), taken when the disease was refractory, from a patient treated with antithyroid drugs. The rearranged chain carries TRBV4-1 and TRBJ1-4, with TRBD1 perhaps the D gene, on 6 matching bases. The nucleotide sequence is TGCGCCAGCAGCCACCCCGGGGGGGCAGAAGCCGGTACTAATGAAAAACTGTTTTTT. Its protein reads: CASSHPGGAEAGTNEKLFF.